This T cell receptor (beta chain) was recovered during a study of cytomegalovirus exposure and HLA in healthy donors. Findings of the study overall: CMV serostatus was the sole immune exposure information available.

CDR1 is MDHEN and CDR2 is SYDVKM in the germline V gene. CDR3 size: 14 residues. Trimming took 4 bases from V and 4 from J; bases not matched to a gene: 7. To note about this clone: The antigen is not known.

The study ran its PCR with 60 Vbeta and 13 Jbeta primers. Using immunoSEQ multiplex PCR, the repertoire was profiled, and TCRdb retains in-frame clones only, with some absent. Among under 250,000 clones, around 80% were seen once, and the ten largest hold around 0.44%. The J gene is TRBJ2-7, the V gene TRBV28, with TRBD1 matching over 7 bases. The sample consisted of PBMCs. The source of this sequence is a boy aged 5-17 years in good health and CMV-seronegative. CDR3 in DNA: TGTGCCAGCAGTTCGCGACAGGGAATTTACGAGCAGTACTTC. Translating it yields CASSSRQGIYEQYF.